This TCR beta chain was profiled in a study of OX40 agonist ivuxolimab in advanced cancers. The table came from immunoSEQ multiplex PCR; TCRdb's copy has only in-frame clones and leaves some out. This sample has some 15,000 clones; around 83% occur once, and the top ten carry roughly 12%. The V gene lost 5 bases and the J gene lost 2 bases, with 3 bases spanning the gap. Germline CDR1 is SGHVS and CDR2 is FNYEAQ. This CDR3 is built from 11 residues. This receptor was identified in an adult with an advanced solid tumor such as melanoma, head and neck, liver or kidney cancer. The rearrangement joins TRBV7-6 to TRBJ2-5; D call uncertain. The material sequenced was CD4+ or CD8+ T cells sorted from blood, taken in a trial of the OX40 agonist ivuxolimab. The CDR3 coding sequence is TGTGCCAGCAGCCCTCAAGAGACCCAGTACTTC. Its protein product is CASSPQETQYF.